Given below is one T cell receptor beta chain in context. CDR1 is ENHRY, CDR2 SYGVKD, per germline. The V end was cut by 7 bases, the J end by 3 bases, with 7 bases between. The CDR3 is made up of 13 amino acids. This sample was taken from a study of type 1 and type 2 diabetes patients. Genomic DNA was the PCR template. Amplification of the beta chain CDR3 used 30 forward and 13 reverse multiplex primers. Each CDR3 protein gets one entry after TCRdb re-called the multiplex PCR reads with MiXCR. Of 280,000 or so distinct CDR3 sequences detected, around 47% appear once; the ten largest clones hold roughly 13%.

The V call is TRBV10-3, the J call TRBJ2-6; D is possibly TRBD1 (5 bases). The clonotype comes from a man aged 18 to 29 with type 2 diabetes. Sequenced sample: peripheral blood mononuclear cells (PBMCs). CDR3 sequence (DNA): TGTGCCATCAAAGGGGATGGGGCCAACGTCCTGACTTTC. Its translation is CAIKGDGANVLTF.